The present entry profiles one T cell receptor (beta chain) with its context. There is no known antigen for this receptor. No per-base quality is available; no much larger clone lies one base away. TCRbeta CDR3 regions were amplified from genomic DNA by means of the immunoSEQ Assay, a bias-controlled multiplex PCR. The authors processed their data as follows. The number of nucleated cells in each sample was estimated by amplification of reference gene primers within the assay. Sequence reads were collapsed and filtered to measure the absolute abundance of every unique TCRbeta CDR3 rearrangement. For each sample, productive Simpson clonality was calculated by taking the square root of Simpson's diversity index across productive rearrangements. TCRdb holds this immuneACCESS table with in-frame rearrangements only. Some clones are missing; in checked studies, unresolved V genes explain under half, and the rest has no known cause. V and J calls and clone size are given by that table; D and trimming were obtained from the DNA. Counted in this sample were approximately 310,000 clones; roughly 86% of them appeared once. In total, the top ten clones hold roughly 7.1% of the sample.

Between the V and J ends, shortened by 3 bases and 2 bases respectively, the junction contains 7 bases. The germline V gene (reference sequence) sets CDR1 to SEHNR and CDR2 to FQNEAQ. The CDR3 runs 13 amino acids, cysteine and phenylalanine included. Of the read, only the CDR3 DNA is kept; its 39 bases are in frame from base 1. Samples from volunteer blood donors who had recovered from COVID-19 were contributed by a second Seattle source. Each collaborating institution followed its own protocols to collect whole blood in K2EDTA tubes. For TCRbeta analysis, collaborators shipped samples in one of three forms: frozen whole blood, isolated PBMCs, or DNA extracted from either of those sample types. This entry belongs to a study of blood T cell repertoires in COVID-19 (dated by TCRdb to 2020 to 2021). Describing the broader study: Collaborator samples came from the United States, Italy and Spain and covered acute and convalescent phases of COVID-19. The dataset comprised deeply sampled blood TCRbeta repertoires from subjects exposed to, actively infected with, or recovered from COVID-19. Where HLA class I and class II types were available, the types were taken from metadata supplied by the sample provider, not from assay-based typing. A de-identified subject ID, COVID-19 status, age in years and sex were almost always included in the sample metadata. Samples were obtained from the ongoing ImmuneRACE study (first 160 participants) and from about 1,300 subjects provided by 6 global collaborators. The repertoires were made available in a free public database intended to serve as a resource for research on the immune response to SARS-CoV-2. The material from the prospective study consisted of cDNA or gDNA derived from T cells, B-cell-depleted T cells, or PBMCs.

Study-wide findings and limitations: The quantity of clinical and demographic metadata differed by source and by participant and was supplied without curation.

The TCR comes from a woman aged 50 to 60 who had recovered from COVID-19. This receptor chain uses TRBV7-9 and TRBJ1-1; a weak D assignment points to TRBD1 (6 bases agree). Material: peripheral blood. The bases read TGTGCCAGCAGCTTGACAGGTAACACTGAAGCTTTCTTT. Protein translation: CASSLTGNTEAFF.